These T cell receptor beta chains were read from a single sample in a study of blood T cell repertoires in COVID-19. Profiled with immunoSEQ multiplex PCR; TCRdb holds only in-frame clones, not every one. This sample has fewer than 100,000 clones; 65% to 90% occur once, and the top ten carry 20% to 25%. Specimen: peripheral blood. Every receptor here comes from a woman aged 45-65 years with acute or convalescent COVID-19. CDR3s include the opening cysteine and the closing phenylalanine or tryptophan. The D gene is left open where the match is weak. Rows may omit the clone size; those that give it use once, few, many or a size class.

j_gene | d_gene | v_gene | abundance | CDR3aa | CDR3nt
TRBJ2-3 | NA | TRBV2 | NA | CASSEAGGRGTDTQYF | TGTGCCAGCAGTGAAGCGGGAGGCCGGGGCACAGATACGCAGTATTTT
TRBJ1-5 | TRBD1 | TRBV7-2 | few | CASSVDRVGNQPQHF | TGTGCCAGCAGCGTAGACAGGGTAGGCAATCAGCCCCAGCATTTT
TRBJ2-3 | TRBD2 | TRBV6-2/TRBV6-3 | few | CASSYPLGGNTDTQYF | TGTGCCAGCAGTTACCCCTTGGGAGGGAACACAGATACGCAGTATTTT
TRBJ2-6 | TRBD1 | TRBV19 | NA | CASSIADRGIAGANVLTF | TGTGCCAGTAGTATTGCAGACAGGGGGATAGCTGGGGCCAACGTCCTGACTTTC
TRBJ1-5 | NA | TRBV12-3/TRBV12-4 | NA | CASSPSTRQPQHF | TGTGCCAGCAGCCCTTCTACTCGGCAGCCCCAGCATTTT
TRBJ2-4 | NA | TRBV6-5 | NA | CASSSFYGGQYF | TGTGCCAGCAGTTCCTTTTACGGTGGTCAGTACTTC
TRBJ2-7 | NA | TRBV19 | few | CASKGNWGYEQYF | TGTGCCAGTAAGGGGAATTGGGGCTACGAGCAGTACTTC
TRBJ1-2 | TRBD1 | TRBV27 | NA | CASSLSGGYGYGYTF | TGTGCCAGCAGTTTATCAGGGGGCTATGGCTATGGCTACACCTTC
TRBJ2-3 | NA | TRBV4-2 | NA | CASSQDGQSTDTQYF | TGTGCCAGCAGCCAAGATGGGCAGAGCACAGATACGCAGTATTTT
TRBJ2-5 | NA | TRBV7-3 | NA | CASSAGGANQETQYF | TGTGCCAGCAGCGCCGGCGGGGCGAACCAAGAGACCCAGTACTTC
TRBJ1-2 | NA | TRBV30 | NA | CMAGRRYGYTF | TGTATGGCAGGGCGTAGATATGGCTACACCTTC
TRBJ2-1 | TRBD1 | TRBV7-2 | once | CASSPPTGGHNEQFF | TGTGCCAGCAGCCCCCCGACAGGGGGCCACAATGAGCAGTTCTTC
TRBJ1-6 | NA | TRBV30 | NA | CACHHDRSYNSPLHF | TGTGCCTGTCATCACGACAGATCCTATAATTCACCCCTCCACTTT
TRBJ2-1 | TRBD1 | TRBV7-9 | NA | CASSFYGTEYNEQFF | TGTGCCAGCAGCTTTTATGGGACAGAATACAATGAGCAGTTCTTC
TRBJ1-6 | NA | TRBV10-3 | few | CAISRDNWASPLHF | TGTGCCATCAGCCGGGACAATTGGGCTTCACCCCTCCACTTT
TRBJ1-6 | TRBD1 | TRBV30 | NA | CAWSVQRGPDSPLHF | TGTGCCTGGAGTGTACAAAGGGGGCCTGACTCACCCCTCCACTTT
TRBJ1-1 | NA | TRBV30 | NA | CACRVLVNTEAFF | TGTGCCTGCAGGGTCCTCGTGAACACTGAAGCTTTCTTT
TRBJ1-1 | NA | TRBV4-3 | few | CASSQDSGGNTEAFF | TGCGCCAGCAGCCAAGACAGCGGGGGGAACACTGAAGCTTTCTTT
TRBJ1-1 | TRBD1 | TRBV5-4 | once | CASSSRDRVIEAFF | TGTGCCAGCAGCTCGAGGGACAGGGTTATTGAAGCTTTCTTT
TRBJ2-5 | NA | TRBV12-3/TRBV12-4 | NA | CASRLGTFKTQYF | TGTGCCAGCAGGCTAGGGACATTCAAGACCCAGTACTTC
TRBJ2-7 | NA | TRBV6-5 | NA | CASSSLYEQYF | TGTGCCAGCAGTTCTCTCTACGAGCAGTACTTC
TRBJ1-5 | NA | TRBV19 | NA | CASSMGGAVGAQHF | TGTGCCAGTAGTATGGGAGGGGCCGTGGGGGCCCAGCATTTT
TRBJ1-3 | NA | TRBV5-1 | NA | CASSLDSTPRATILHSGNTIYF | TGCGCCAGCAGCCTTGACAGTACCCCCAGGGCGACGATACTACACTCTGGAAACACCATATATTTT
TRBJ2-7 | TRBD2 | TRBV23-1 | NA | CASSRSGLAVYEQYF | TGCGCCAGCAGTCGCTCGGGACTAGCGGTCTACGAGCAGTACTTC
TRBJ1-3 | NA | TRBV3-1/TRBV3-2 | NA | CASTPDSSGNTIYF | TGTGCCAGCACCCCGGACAGCTCTGGAAACACCATATATTTT
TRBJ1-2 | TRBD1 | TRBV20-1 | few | CSYTGGGYTF | TGCAGTTACACAGGGGGGGGCTACACCTTC
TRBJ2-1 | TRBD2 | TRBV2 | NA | CASSGDGGGEQFF | TGTGCCAGCAGTGGGGACGGCGGGGGAGAGCAGTTCTTC
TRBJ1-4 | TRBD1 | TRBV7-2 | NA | CASSHDRAEKLFF | TGTGCCAGCAGCCACGACAGGGCTGAAAAACTGTTTTTT
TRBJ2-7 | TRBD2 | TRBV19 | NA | CASSRVGLASYEQYF | TGTGCCAGTAGTAGAGTCGGACTAGCTTCCTACGAGCAGTACTTC
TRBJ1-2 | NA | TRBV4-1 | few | CASSQPGTTQPGYGYTF | TGCGCCAGCAGCCAGCCGGGGACAACACAGCCGGGCTATGGCTACACCTTC
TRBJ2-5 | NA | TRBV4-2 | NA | CASSQDLAGTKTQYF | TGTGCCAGCAGCCAAGATTTGGCAGGGACAAAGACCCAGTACTTC